A single TCR beta chain is shown here with its context. Its antigen is currently unknown. The entirety of the isolated RNA underwent reverse transcription, so expressed TCRB transcripts were sequenced. Clones were read by immunoSEQ multiplex PCR, and TCRdb kept only the in-frame ones, dropping some. The sample shows about 150,000 clones, 8.5% to 14% of them seen only once. The entry originates in a study of beta chain features in type 1 diabetes. Study-wide results and caveats: TCRB CDR3s were moderately but significantly shorter in Type 1 diabetes patients in all four CD4+ subsets. PCR, the amplification step, might favor shorter templates, equally in patients and controls.

The CDR3 has 18 amino acids. V shed 1 base and J 8 bases; nucleotides not matched to a gene: 18. CDR1 is SGDLS and CDR2 is YYNGEE in the germline V gene. The chain couples TRBV9 to TRBJ2-3, with 8 bases identical to TRBD2. The clonotype comes from a man in his late teens or twenties in good health. Sequencing was performed on central memory CD4+ T cells from blood. CDR3 sequence: CASSVSSLSRGAGGTQYF. In nucleotides, the CDR3 is TGTGCCAGCAGCGTATCTTCCCTTTCGCGGGGGGCCGGAGGTACGCAGTATTTT.